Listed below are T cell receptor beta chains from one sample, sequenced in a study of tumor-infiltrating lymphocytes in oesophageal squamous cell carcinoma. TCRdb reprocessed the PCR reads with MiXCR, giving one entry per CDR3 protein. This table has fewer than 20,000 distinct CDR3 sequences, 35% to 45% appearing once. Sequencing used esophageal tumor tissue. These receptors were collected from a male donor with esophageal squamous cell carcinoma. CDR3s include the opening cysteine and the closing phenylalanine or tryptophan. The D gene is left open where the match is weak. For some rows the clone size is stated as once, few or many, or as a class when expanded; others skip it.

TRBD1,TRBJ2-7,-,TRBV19,CATKGTGTYEQYF,TGTGCCACCAAGGGGACAGGGACCTACGAGCAGTACTTC
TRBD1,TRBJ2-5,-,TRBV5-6,CAMGDRGQETQYF,TGTGCCATGGGGGACAGGGGGCAAGAGACCCAGTACTTC
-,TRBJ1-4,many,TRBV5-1,CASSWAAVGTTNEKLFF,TGCGCCAGCAGCTGGGCCGCCGTTGGGACGACTAATGAAAAACTGTTTTTT
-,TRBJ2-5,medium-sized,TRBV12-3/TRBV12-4,CASTSGPGLRETQYF,TGTGCCAGCACCTCCGGGCCGGGGTTAAGGGAGACCCAGTACTTC
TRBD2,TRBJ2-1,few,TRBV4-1,CASSQVSGRDEQFF,TGCGCCAGCAGCCAAGTTAGCGGGAGGGATGAGCAGTTCTTC
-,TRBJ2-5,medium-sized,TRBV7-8,CASRVGFYETQYF,TGTGCCAGCAGGGTGGGGTTTTATGAGACCCAGTACTTC
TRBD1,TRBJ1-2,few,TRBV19,CASSTGGRGYTF,TGTGCCAGTTCGACAGGGGGCAGGGGCTACACCTTC
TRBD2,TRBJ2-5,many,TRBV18,CASSPPALAGGETQYF,TGTGCCAGCTCACCACCGGCTTTAGCGGGAGGGGAGACCCAGTACTTC
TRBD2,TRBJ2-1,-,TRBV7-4,CASSRIAGGPGEQFF,TGTGCCAGCAGCCGTATAGCGGGAGGCCCGGGTGAGCAGTTCTTC
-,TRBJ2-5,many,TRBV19,CASSMIGQGKETQYF,TGTGCCAGTAGTATGATTGGCCAGGGGAAAGAGACCCAGTACTTC
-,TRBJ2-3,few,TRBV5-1,CASVQGLAALTDTQYF,TGCGCCAGTGTCCAGGGGCTAGCGGCTCTCACAGATACGCAGTATTTT
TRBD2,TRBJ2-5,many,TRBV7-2,CASTFTGGETQYF,TGTGCCAGCACTTTTACGGGGGGAGAGACCCAGTACTTC
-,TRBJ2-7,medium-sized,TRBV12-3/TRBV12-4,CASSLVNVGTIYEQYF,TGTGCCAGCAGTTTAGTTAATGTAGGGACAATCTACGAGCAGTACTTC
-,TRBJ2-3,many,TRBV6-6,CASSYSDFPTTDTQYF,TGTGCCAGCAGTTACTCGGACTTCCCGACCACAGATACGCAGTATTTT
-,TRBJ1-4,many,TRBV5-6,CASSLSGVEKLFF,TGTGCCAGCAGCTTGTCAGGGGTAGAAAAACTGTTTTTT
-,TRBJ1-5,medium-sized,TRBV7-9,CASSLADRNQPQHF,TGTGCCAGCAGCTTAGCGGACCGGAATCAGCCCCAGCATTTT
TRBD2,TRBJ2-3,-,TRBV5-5,CASSFSGRTTDTQYF,TGTGCCAGCAGCTTCAGCGGGAGGACCACAGATACGCAGTATTTT
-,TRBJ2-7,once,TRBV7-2,CASSLDHGSYEQYF,TGTGCCAGCAGCTTAGATCATGGTTCGTACGAGCAGTACTTC
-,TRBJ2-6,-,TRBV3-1,CASSQEWAGGANVLTF,TGTGCCAGCAGCCAAGAGTGGGCAGGTGGGGCCAACGTCCTGACTTTC
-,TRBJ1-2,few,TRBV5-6,CASSPYRESGYTF,TGTGCCAGCAGCCCGTACAGGGAAAGCGGCTACACCTTC
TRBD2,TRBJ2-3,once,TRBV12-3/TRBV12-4,CASSWTSVGTDTQYF,TGTGCCAGCAGTTGGACTAGCGTGGGGACAGATACGCAGTATTTT
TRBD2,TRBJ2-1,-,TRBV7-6,CASSLSVLVGGDEQFF,TGTGCTAGCAGCTTATCGGTTCTAGTGGGAGGGGATGAGCAGTTCTTC
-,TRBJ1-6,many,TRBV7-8,CASSLAFGSLDGNSPLHF,TGTGCCAGCAGCTTAGCGTTCGGTAGCTTAGATGGCAATTCACCCCTCCACTTT
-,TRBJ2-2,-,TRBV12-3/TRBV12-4,CASSLLQGDTGELFF,TGTGCCAGCAGTTTGTTACAGGGAGACACCGGGGAGCTGTTTTTT
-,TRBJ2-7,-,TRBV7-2,CASSWTHEQYF,TGTGCCAGCAGCTGGACACACGAGCAGTACTTC
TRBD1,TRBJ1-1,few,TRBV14,CASSRDRWGTEAFF,TGTGCCAGCAGCCGGGACAGGTGGGGGACTGAAGCTTTCTTT
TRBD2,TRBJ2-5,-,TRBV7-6,CASSPTGTSRETQYF,TGTGCTAGCAGCCCTACTGGGACTAGCCGAGAGACCCAGTACTTC
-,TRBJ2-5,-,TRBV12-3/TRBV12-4,CASRMGGAKETQYF,TGTGCCAGCAGGATGGGGGGGGCGAAAGAGACCCAGTACTTC
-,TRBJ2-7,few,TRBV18,CASSPQGLRGEQYF,TGTGCCAGCTCACCACAGGGTTTGCGTGGCGAGCAGTACTTC
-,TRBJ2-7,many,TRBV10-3,CAISESGAGGYEQYF,TGTGCCATCAGTGAGTCTGGGGCTGGGGGTTACGAGCAGTACTTC
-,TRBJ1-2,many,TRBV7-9,CASSSQVDGYTF,TGTGCCAGCAGCTCCCAGGTGGATGGCTACACCTTC
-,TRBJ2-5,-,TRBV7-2,CASSLVSAGNQETQYF,TGTGCCAGCAGCTTAGTTTCGGCGGGTAACCAAGAGACCCAGTACTTC
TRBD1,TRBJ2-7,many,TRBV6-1,CASSWDSSLDEQYF,TGTGCCAGCAGTTGGGACAGCTCCTTAGACGAGCAGTACTTC
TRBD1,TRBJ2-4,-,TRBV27,CASSLGDRPGINNEQYF,TGTGCCAGCAGTCTGGGGGACAGGCCGGGAATCAACAATGAGCAGTACTTC
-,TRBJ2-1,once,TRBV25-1,CASRPNLGPTDSYNEQFF,TGTGCCAGCAGACCAAATTTGGGACCTACCGACTCCTACAATGAGCAGTTCTTC
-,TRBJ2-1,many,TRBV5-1,CASSLEGNEQFF,TGCGCCAGCAGCTTGGAGGGCAATGAGCAGTTCTTC
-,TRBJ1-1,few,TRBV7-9,CASSSGQRTNTEAFF,TGTGCCAGCAGCTCCGGACAGAGAACGAACACTGAAGCTTTCTTT
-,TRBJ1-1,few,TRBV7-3,CASSSNGNTEAFF,TGTGCCAGCAGCTCAAACGGGAACACTGAAGCTTTCTTT
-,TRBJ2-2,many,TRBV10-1,CASSPQGYTGELFF,TGCGCCAGCAGCCCCCAGGGATACACCGGGGAGCTGTTTTTT
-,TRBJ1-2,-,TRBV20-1,CSAREAGGKLDGYTF,TGCAGTGCTAGAGAGGCGGGGGGGAAGTTGGATGGCTACACCTTC
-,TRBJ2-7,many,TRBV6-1,CASTTNLRAEQYF,TGTGCCAGCACCACCAACCTGAGGGCCGAGCAGTACTTC
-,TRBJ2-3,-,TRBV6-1,CASGGGQNTGELYF,TGTGCCAGCGGAGGGGGCCAGAACACCGGGGAGCTGTATTTT
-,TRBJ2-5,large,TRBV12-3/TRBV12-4,CASSLGGTQETQYF,TGTGCCAGCAGTTTAGGTGGGACCCAAGAGACCCAGTACTTC
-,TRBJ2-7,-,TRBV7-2,CASSPRSRSYEQYF,TGTGCCAGCAGCCCCCGCTCGAGGTCCTACGAGCAGTACTTC
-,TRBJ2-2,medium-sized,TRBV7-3,CASSDPKGTGELFF,TGTGCCAGCAGCGATCCGAAGGGGACCGGGGAGCTGTTTTTT
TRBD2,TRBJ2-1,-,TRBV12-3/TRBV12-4,CASSSGTSGGASEQFF,TGTGCCAGCAGTTCCGGGACTAGCGGGGGGGCGAGTGAGCAGTTCTTC
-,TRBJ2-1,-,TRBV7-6,CASSLERATMYNEQFF,TGTGCCAGCAGCTTAGAGAGGGCTACGATGTACAATGAGCAGTTCTTC
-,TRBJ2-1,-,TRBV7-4,CASSSATTVHNEQFF,TGTGCCAGCAGCTCGGCTACAACCGTACACAATGAGCAGTTCTTC
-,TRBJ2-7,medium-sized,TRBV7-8,CASSLQQGRSYEQYF,TGTGCCAGCAGCTTACAACAGGGAAGGTCCTACGAGCAGTACTTC
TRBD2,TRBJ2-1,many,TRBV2,CASSTGTSGGNEQFF,TGTGCCAGCAGCACCGGGACTAGCGGGGGGAATGAGCAGTTCTTC
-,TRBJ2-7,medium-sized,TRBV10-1,CATRNGGAFYEQYF,TGCGCCACCCGGAACGGAGGGGCCTTCTACGAGCAGTACTTC
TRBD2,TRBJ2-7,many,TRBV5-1,CASSFTLAGGEQYF,TGCGCCAGCAGCTTCACACTAGCGGGAGGCGAGCAGTACTTC
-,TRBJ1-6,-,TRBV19,CASSLTPGSPLHF,TGTGCCAGTAGTCTGACCCCAGGTTCACCCCTCCACTTT
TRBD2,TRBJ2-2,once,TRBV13,CASSLGASGLTGELFF,TGTGCCAGCAGCTTAGGTGCTAGCGGGCTCACCGGGGAGCTGTTTTTT
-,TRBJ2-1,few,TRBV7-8,CASSLGYVGNEQFF,TGTGCCAGCAGCTTAGGCTACGTGGGGAATGAGCAGTTCTTC
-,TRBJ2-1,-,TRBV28,CASSGTEDEQFF,TGTGCCAGCAGTGGGACTGAGGATGAGCAGTTCTTC
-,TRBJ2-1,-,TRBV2,CASTTRTDTQFF,TGTGCCAGCACCACCCGCACAGATACGCAGTTCTTC
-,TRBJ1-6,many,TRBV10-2,CASSESDGYNSPLHF,TGCGCCAGCAGTGAGTCGGACGGCTATAATTCACCCCTCCACTTT
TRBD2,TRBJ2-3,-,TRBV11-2,CASSLAASGGSTDTQYF,TGTGCCAGCAGCTTAGCGGCTAGCGGGGGAAGCACAGATACGCAGTATTTT
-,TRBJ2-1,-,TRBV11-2,CASSLSSGTYNEQFF,TGTGCCAGCAGCTTGAGTAGCGGAACCTACAATGAGCAGTTCTTC